This passage covers 5 T cell receptor beta chains from one sample sequenced in a study of blood T cells in healthy people across ages. Primed by a sample-barcoded 5' primer and a J-beta primer mix, a second PCR proceeded for 7 to 11 cycles. Using its own MiXCR run on the 5' RACE reads, TCRdb lists one record per CDR3 protein. Found here are 1.5 million to 2 million distinct CDR3 sequences, approximately 30% of them singletons; the top ten hold about 7.7%. The specimen sequenced was blood. These TCRs come from a young woman in good health.

This clonotype came up many times. This chain joins TRBV12-3 or TRBV12-4 and TRBJ2-5; weak D call: TRBD2 (5 bases). The CDR3 runs 13 residues. V was trimmed by 3 bases and J by 5 bases, leaving 10 bases between them. CDR3: CASSFVEGETQYF. In DNA, the CDR3 is TGTGCCAGCAGTTTTGTCGAGGGCGAGACCCAGTACTTC.

This clonotype was counted at least ten times. This chain joins TRBV7-2 and TRBJ1-1; no reliable D call. Trimming cost V 6 bases and J 5 bases, with 10 bases left between them. CDR3 length: 12 residues. Per germline, CDR1 SGHTA and CDR2 FQGNSA. Here the CDR3 reads CASRNRLTEAFF. CDR3 nucleotides: TGTGCCAGCAGGAACCGGCTAACTGAAGCTTTCTTT. Using reference TRBV7-2 and TRBJ1-1 for the parts outside the CDR3, the full variable domain is GAGVSQSPSNKVTEKGKDVELRCDPISGHTALYWYRQSLGQGLEFLIYFQGNSAPDKSGLPSDRFSAERTGGSVSTLTIQRTQQEDSAVYLCASRNRLTEAFFGQGTRLTVV.

The chain combines TRBV29-1 with TRBJ2-4; D is unresolved. The CDR3 spans 16 residues. The V end was cut by 6 bases, the J end by 3 bases, with 21 bases between. Per the germline V gene, CDR1 is SQVTM and CDR2 is ANQGSEA. The chain's CDR3 is CSVNPVGRSGKNIQYF. The CDR3 nucleotides read TGCAGCGTGAACCCCGTAGGGCGCTCGGGCAAAAACATTCAGTACTTC.

This chain joins TRBV30 and TRBJ2-1; D uncertain. Germline CDR1 GTSNPN, CDR2 SVGIG (reference sequence). Trimming took off 4 bases at V and 2 bases at J, with 12 bases between the two ends. The CDR3 is 14 amino acids. Here the CDR3 reads CAWNLRAPYNEQFF. The DNA for the CDR3 is TGTGCCTGGAATTTAAGGGCGCCCTACAATGAGCAGTTCTTC.

This clonotype turned up a few times. The V gene is TRBV27, the J gene TRBJ1-6; the match to TRBD1 covers 8 bases. The trim removed 5 bases at V and 9 bases at J, leaving 6 bases unmatched. Germline V CDR1 and CDR2: MNHEY, SMNVEV (reference sequence). This CDR3 has 14 amino acids. The CDR3 nucleotides read TGTGCCAGCAGTGTGGACAGGGTGTCTTCACCCCTCCACTTT. This encodes CASSVDRVSSPLHF.